This T cell receptor beta chain was sequenced for a study of blood T cell repertoires in COVID-19. Study-wide context: Italy, Spain and the United States were the sources of the convalescent and acute COVID-19 samples. T cells, B-cell-depleted T cells, or PBMCs supplied cDNA or gDNA.

Per the authors' pipeline: By means of reference gene primer amplification, nucleated cell counts were estimated. Profiled with immunoSEQ multiplex PCR; TCRdb holds only in-frame clones, not every one. V and J calls and clone size are given by that table; D and trimming were obtained from the DNA. The sample has 95,000 to 120,000 clones; 81% are singletons. Trimming at V came to 6 bases and at J to 6 bases, leaving 5 bases not matched to a gene. CDR3 length: 13 amino acids. Germline V gene sequence: CDR1 MDHEN, CDR2 SYDVKM. Sequenced input: peripheral blood. This chain joins TRBV28 and TRBJ1-5, with 7 bases fitting TRBD1. The TCR sequence derives from a man aged 45-65 years with acute or convalescent COVID-19. CDR3 sequence reads: CASREGAGQPQHF. The CDR3 DNA sequence: TGTGCCAGCAGGGAGGGGGCAGGTCAGCCCCAGCATTTT.